The table lists the clone carrying this TCR beta chain with many counts. Its matching antigen is unknown. This sample was included in a study of CD8 T cells in ankylosing spondylitis. By quantitative 5'-RACE with molecular barcodes, the TCR beta libraries were made. MiXCR was run by TCRdb on the 5' RACE reads, yielding one entry per CDR3 protein. Of under 850,000 distinct CDR3 sequences listed, around 19% are singletons. General study results and limits: Ankylosing spondylitis blood appeared to be characterized by a TCR beta motif of several highly homologous variants. Disease-associated clonotypes exhibited CD8+ identity and were relatively infrequent in peripheral blood. Within matched ankylosing spondylitis synovial fluid, disease-linked clones were reportedly significantly enriched.

CDR1 and CDR2 from the germline V gene are DFQATT and SNEGSKA (reference sequence). This CDR3 is 14 amino acids long. The trim removed 6 bases at V and 8 bases at J, leaving 8 bases unmatched. The rearrangement uses TRBV20-1 and TRBJ2-1, with TRBD2 matching over 12 bases. Sequencing was performed on blood, either unsorted or a sorted T cell fraction (not recorded which). The receptor comes from a male donor with ankylosing spondylitis. Here the CDR3 DNA reads TGCAGTGCGTCGACTAGCGGGAGAACGTATGAGCAGTTCTTC. Translating gives CSASTSGRTYEQFF.